This T cell receptor beta chain is drawn from a study of CD8 T cells in Susac syndrome. General study findings and limits: That the number of individuals in its TCR sequencing and HLA analysis was relatively small was acknowledged by the study. Clonal expansion did not appear in Susac syndrome CD4+ T cell repertoires.

Regarding this clonotype: Its antigen is undetermined.

From blood CD8+ and CD4+ T cells, the TCR beta chain was sequenced. Looked up from germline, CDR1 is DFQATT and CDR2 is SNEGSKA (reference sequence). The trim removed 3 bases at V and 7 bases at J, leaving 5 bases unmatched. The CDR3 totals 12 residues. Reverse transcription used about 0.45 to 1 ug RNA and random hexamers. Multiplex immunoSEQ PCR targeted 54 Vbeta and 13 Jbeta TCR beta segments. TCRdb ran MiXCR on the immunoSEQ multiplex PCR reads and lists one entry per CDR3 protein. The table has 200,000 to 300,000 distinct CDR3 sequences, less than 96% seen once. The rearrangement joins TRBV20-1 to TRBJ1-2; TRBD1 aligns across 7 bases. Sequencing input: CD4+ T cells from PBMCs. This sequence was found in a human donor with Susac syndrome. Written as DNA, the CDR3 is TGCAGTGCTAGTGAGGGGGCAGCTGGCTACACCTTC. This gives the protein CSASEGAAGYTF.